This T cell receptor (beta chain) was captured in a study of T cells after yellow fever vaccination. After removal of 2 bases from V and 3 bases from J, the junction contained 8 bases not matched to a gene. CDR1 is SGHRS, CDR2 YFSETQ, per germline. The CDR3 spans 17 residues. One entry per CDR3 protein, called by TCRdb with MiXCR from the 5' RACE reads. The table records about 260,000 distinct CDR3 sequences, 10% to 15% of them present only once. This clonotype was seen only a few times. The sample here was CD4+ T cells sorted from PBMCs, taken 45 days after the yellow fever booster vaccination. The TCR originated in a man aged 25 to 40 who received the YFV17D yellow fever vaccine. The rearrangement links TRBV5-1 to TRBJ2-5; TRBD2 matches at 12 bases. The CDR3 spells CASSFTGTSGLEETQYF. DNA for the CDR3: TGCGCCAGCAGCTTCACCGGGACTAGCGGGTTAGAAGAGACCCAGTACTTC. Full variable domain (outside the CDR3, taken from reference TRBV5-1 and TRBJ2-5): KAGVTQTPRYLIKTRGQQVTLSCSPISGHRSVSWYQQTPGQGLQFLFEYFSETQRNKGNFPGRFSGRQFSNSRSEMNVSTLELGDSALYLCASSFTGTSGLEETQYFGPGTRLLVL.